The 9 T cell receptor beta chains below all came from one sample that was sequenced in a study of neurological immune-mediated disorders. TCRdb called the 5' RACE reads again in MiXCR, with one record for every CDR3 protein. The table lists about 80,000 distinct CDR3 sequences, 5% to 6% of them singletons, with over 6.5% in the top ten. Time point in this sample: longitudinal time-point 2. The sequenced sample consisted of PBMCs. The receptors were sampled from a woman aged 60 to 75 with multiple sclerosis.

This clonotype has a count of ten or more. The gene calls are TRBV20-1 and TRBJ2-7, with TRBD1 matching 9 bases. Per the germline V gene, CDR1 is DFQATT and CDR2 is SNEGSKA (reference sequence). CDR3 length equals 13 residues. J gave up 2 bases and V 5 bases, and 4 bases lay outside the gene matches. This CDR3 is CSAGQGQTYEQYF. Here the CDR3 DNA reads TGCAGTGCTGGACAGGGGCAAACCTACGAGCAGTACTTC.

The V call is TRBV6-5, the J call TRBJ1-3, with D maybe TRBD1 (6 bases). Per germline, CDR1 MNHEY and CDR2 SVGAGI. The length of the CDR3 is 16 residues. V lost 0 bases and J lost 0, with 9 bases in between. CDR3 sequence (DNA): TGTGCCAGCAGTTACTCTGACAGGCTCTCTGGAAACACCATATATTTT. Protein: CASSYSDRLSGNTIYF.

This clonotype was observed at least ten times. This chain links TRBV6-2 or TRBV6-3 with TRBJ1-2, with no clear D. This CDR3 is 12 amino acids long. V shed 8 bases and J shed 5 bases, with 12 bases lying between them. CDR1 is MNHEY, CDR2 SVGEGT, per germline. CDR3: CASRLGEYGYTF. CDR3 in DNA: TGTGCCAGCCGCCTCGGGGAATATGGCTACACCTTC.

This clonotype was counted ten times or more. The rearrangement uses TRBV5-1 and TRBJ1-2; a possible D gene is TRBD1 (5 bases). The V end lost 1 base, the J end lost 4 bases, and 11 bases lay between the germline ends. The CDR3 spans 14 residues. The V gene's germline CDR1 is SGHRS and CDR2 YFSETQ. The DNA for the CDR3 is TGCGCCAGCAGCTTGACCGGGACCTCCTATGGCTACACCTTC. It yields the protein CASSLTGTSYGYTF.

The table lists this clonotype with many counts. The J gene is TRBJ2-4, the V gene TRBV20-1; 8 positions agree with TRBD2. Germline CDR1 and CDR2: DFQATT and SNEGSKA (reference sequence). This CDR3 comprises 15 residues. The V gene end was trimmed by 0 bases and the J gene end by 5 bases; junction bases not matched to a gene: 6. The CDR3 sequence: CSARDRGGSENIQYF. The CDR3 bases are TGCAGTGCTAGAGATCGGGGGGGGTCGGAAAACATTCAGTACTTC.

A note on this clonotype: This may stem from a read error, because a much larger clone lies one nucleotide away. This sequence joins TRBV3-1 and TRBJ1-2, with TRBD1 identical over 8 bases. The CDR3 contains 15 residues. Germline lookup yields CDR1 LGHDT and CDR2 YNNKEL (reference sequence). As DNA, the CDR3 is TGTGCCAACAGCCGAAACAGGGGGGTTAACTATGGCTACACCTTC. Its protein is CANSRNRGVNYGYTF.

This clonotype was seen at least ten times. The chain couples TRBV2 to TRBJ2-1, with 9 bases aligning to TRBD2. The CDR3 is 17 residues long. The V gene end was trimmed by 11 bases and the J gene end by 3 bases; junction bases not matched to a gene: 17. Germline CDR1 SNHLY, CDR2 FYNNEI. The CDR3 sequence is CAARVLSRRGGYNEQFF. CDR3 in DNA: TGTGCCGCCAGAGTTTTATCTCGGCGGGGGGGCTACAATGAGCAGTTCTTC.

This clonotype has a count of ten or more. The chain combines TRBV20-1 with TRBJ2-5; 11 nucleotides align to TRBD2. From germline, CDR1 is DFQATT and CDR2 SNEGSKA (reference sequence). CDR3 length: 16 residues. V trimming: 0 bases; J trimming: 5 bases; junction bases outside the gene matches: 8. DNA of the CDR3: TGCAGTGCTAGAGATCAGACTAGCGGGGTCGAGGAGACCCAGTACTTC. This gives the protein CSARDQTSGVEETQYF.

This clonotype was counted ten times or more. The chain recombines TRBV20-1 with TRBJ2-7; weak D call: TRBD2 (6 bases). The CDR3 length is 12 residues. Germline V gene lookup returns CDR1 DFQATT and CDR2 SNEGSKA (reference sequence). V dropped 5 bases and J dropped 6 bases, with 14 bases sitting between them. The CDR3: CSARLGGGEQYF. The CDR3 bases are TGCAGTGCTCGATTGGGGGGTGGCGAGCAGTACTTC.